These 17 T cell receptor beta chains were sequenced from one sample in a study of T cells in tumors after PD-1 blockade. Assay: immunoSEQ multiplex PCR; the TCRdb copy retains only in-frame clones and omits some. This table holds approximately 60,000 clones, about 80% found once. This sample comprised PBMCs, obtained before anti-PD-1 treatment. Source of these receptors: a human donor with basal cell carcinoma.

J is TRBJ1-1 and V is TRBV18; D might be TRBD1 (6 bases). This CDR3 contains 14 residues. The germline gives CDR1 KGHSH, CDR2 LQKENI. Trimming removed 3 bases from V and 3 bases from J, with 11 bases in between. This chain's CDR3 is CASSPTGPHTEAFF. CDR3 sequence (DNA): TGTGCCAGCTCACCTACAGGGCCACACACTGAAGCTTTCTTT.

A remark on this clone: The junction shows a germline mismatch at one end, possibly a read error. DNA for the CDR3: TGCGCCAGCAGCTTAATAGCGGGGGCGACGGGGAATGGGCAGTTCTTC. This encodes CASSLIAGATGNGQFF. The chain links TRBV5-1 to TRBJ2-1; 9 bases match TRBD2. The germline CDR1 and CDR2 sequences are SGHRS and YFSETQ. This CDR3 contains 16 residues. The variable domain in full, with the rest retrieved from reference TRBV5-1 and TRBJ2-1, is KAGVTQTPRYLIKTRGQQVTLSCSPISGHRSVSWYQQTPGQGLQFLFEYFSETQRNKGNFPGRFSGRQFSNSRSEMNVSTLELGDSALYLCASSLIAGATGNGQFFGPGTRLTVL.

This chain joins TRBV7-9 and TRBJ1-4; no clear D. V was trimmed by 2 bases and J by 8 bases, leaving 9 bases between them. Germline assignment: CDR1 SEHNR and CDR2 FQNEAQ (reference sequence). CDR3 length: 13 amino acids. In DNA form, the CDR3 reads TGTGCCAGCAGCTTAAACCCCCGGGAAAAACTGTTTTTT. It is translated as CASSLNPREKLFF.

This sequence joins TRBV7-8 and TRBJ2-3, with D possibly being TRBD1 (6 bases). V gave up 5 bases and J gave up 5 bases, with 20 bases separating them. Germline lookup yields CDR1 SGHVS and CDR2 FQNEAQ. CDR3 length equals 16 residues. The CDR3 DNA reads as TGTGCCAGCAGCCCAAGTCGGGGACACATGTTAGATACGCAGTATTTT. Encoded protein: CASSPSRGHMLDTQYF. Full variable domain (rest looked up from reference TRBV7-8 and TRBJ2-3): GAGVSQSPRYKVAKRGQDVALRCDPISGHVSLFWYQQALGQGPEFLTYFQNEAQLDKSGLPSDRFFAERPEGSVSTLKIQRTQQEDSAVYLCASSPSRGHMLDTQYFGPGTRLTVL.

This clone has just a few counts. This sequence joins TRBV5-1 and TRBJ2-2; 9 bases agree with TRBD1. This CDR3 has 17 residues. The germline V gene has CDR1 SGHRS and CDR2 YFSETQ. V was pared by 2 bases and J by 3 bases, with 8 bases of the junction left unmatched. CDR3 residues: CASSLSGQGRYTGELFF. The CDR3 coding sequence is TGCGCCAGCAGCTTAAGCGGACAGGGGCGATACACCGGGGAGCTGTTTTTT.

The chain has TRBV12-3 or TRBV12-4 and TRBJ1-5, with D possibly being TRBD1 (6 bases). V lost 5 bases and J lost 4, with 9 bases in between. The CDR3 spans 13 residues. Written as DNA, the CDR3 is TGTGCCAGCAGTGGGGGCAGAAATCAGCCCCAGCATTTT. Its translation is CASSGGRNQPQHF.

CDR3 sequence: CASSAKQGAYGYTF. The CDR3 DNA reads TGCGCCAGCAGCGCGAAACAGGGTGCCTATGGCTACACCTTC. The chain uses TRBV5-1 and TRBJ1-2; maybe TRBD1 (6 bases). Germline-derived CDR1 and CDR2 are SGHRS and YFSETQ. The V gene lost 4 bases and the J gene lost 4 bases, with 14 bases spanning the gap. The CDR3 consists of 14 residues.

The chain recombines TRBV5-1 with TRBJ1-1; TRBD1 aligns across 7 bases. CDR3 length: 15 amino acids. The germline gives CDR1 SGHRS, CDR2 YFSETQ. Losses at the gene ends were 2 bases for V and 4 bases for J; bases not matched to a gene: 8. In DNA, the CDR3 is TGCGCCAGCAGCTTTTTTCCAGGGGGAAGCACTGAAGCTTTCTTT. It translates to CASSFFPGGSTEAFF.

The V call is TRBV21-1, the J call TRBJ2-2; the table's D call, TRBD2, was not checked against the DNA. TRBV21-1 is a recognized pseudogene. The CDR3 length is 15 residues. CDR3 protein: CASSKVGVEHRGAVF. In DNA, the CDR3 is TGTGCCAGCAGCAAAGTTGGAGTCGAACACCGGGGAGCTGTTTTT.

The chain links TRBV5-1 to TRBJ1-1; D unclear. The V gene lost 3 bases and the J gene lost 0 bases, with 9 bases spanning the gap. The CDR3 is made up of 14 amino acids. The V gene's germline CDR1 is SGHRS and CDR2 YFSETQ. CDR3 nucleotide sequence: TGCGCCAGCAGCTCAGGATTTATGAACACTGAAGCTTTCTTT. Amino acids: CASSSGFMNTEAFF.

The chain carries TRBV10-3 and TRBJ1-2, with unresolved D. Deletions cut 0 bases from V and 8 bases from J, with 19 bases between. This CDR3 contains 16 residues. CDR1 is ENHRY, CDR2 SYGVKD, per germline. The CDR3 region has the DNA TGTGCCATCAGTGAGTCAACGGCAGCACAGTATCTCGGCTACACCTTC. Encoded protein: CAISESTAAQYLGYTF.

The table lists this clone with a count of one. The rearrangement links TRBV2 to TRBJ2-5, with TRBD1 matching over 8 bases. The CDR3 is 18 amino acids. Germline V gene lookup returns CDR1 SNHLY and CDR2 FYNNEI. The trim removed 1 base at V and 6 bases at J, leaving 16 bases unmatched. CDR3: CASSEGRSGTGHGKTQYF. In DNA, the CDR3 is TGTGCCAGCAGTGAAGGGCGCTCCGGGACAGGACATGGGAAGACCCAGTACTTC.

The CDR3 DNA follows: TGTGCCAGTAGTCCACACTCCGGGACAGGCTCCTACAATGAGCAGTTCTTC. Its protein is CASSPHSGTGSYNEQFF. This rearrangement joins TRBV19 to TRBJ2-1; 8 bases agree with TRBD1. Germline V gene lookup returns CDR1 LNHDA and CDR2 SQIVND (reference sequence). The J segment lost 0 bases and the V segment lost 5 bases, leaving 9 bases of the junction unmatched. The CDR3 loop spans 17 amino acids.

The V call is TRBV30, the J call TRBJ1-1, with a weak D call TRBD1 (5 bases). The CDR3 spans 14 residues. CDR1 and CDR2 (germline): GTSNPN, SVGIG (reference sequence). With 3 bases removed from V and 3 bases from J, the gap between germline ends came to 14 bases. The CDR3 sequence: CAWRPQGGYTEAFF. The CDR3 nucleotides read TGTGCCTGGAGGCCTCAGGGAGGGTACACTGAAGCTTTCTTT.

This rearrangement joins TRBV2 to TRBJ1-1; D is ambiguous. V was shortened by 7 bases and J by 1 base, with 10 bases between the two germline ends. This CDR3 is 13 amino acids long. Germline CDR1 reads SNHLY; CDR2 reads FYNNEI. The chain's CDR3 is CASTGQSNTEAFF. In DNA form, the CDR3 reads TGTGCCAGCACGGGCCAATCGAACACTGAAGCTTTCTTT. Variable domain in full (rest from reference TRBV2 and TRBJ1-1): EPEVTQTPSHQVTQMGQEVILRCVPISNHLYFYWYRQILGQKVEFLVSFYNNEISEKSEIFDDQFSVERPDGSNFTLKIRSTKLEDSAMYFCASTGQSNTEAFFGQGTRLTVV.

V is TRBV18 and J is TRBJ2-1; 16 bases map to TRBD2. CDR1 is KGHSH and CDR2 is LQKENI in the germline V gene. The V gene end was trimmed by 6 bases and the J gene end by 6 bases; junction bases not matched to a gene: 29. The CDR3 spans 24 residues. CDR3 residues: CASSQNGQAEPGLAGGPAVNEQFF. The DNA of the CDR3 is TGTGCCAGCTCCCAAAACGGACAGGCCGAACCGGGACTAGCGGGGGGGCCCGCGGTCAATGAGCAGTTCTTC.

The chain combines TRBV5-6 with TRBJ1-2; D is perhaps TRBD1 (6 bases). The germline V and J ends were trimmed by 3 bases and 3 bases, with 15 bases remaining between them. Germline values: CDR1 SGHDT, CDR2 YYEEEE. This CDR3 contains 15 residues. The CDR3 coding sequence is TGTGCCAGCAGCTCCACACAGGGAATCGACTATGGCTACACCTTC. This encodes CASSSTQGIDYGYTF.